The 25 T cell receptor beta chains reported below all come from one sample, sequenced in a study of OX40 agonist ivuxolimab in advanced cancers. Some clones are missing from TCRdb's copy, which holds only in-frame ones; the method was immunoSEQ multiplex PCR. The data contain about 48,000 clones, around 90% of them singletons. The specimen was CD4+ or CD8+ T cells sorted from blood, collected in a trial of the OX40 agonist ivuxolimab. The receptors here all came from an adult with an advanced solid tumor such as melanoma, head and neck, liver or kidney cancer.

The chain recombines TRBV25-1 with TRBJ2-2; D is possibly TRBD2 (6 bases). Germline V CDR1 and CDR2: MGHDK, SYGVNS. Trimming removed 5 bases from V and 3 bases from J, with 16 bases in between. CDR3 size: 16 residues. CDR3 sequence (DNA): TGTGCCAGCAGTTCGACTAGACCCTCCGACACCGGGGAGCTGTTTTTT. This encodes CASSSTRPSDTGELFF.

This clone came up a few times. The chain employs TRBV10-3 and TRBJ1-1, with 8 bases aligning to TRBD1. This CDR3 comprises 11 residues. Germline V gene lookup returns CDR1 ENHRY and CDR2 SYGVKD. J lost 8 bases, V lost 10 bases, and 6 bases had no gene match. CDR3 sequence: CATTGGVEAFF. CDR3 bases: TGTGCCACCACAGGGGGGGTCGAAGCTTTCTTT.

This clone showed up just a few times. V gene TRBV6-1 combines with J gene TRBJ1-6, with TRBD1 matching over 8 bases. After removal of 6 bases from V and 9 bases from J, the junction contained 7 bases not matched to a gene. This CDR3 contains 14 residues. Germline assignment: CDR1 MNHNS and CDR2 SASEGT. Here the CDR3 DNA reads TGTGCCAGCAGCAGGGGGCTTGGGGGTTCACCCCTCCACTTT. Protein product: CASSRGLGGSPLHF.

The chain carries TRBV12-5 and TRBJ2-5; tentatively, D is TRBD2 (6 bases). The germline V gene encodes CDR1 LGHNT and CDR2 FRNRAP. Deletions cut 3 bases from V and 2 bases from J, with 7 bases between. The CDR3 contains 13 residues. Here the CDR3 reads CASGFGGQETQYF. CDR3 sequence (DNA): TGTGCTAGTGGTTTTGGGGGGCAAGAGACCCAGTACTTC. Full variable domain (outside the CDR3, taken from reference TRBV12-5 and TRBJ2-5): DARVTQTPRHKVTEMGQEVTMRCQPILGHNTVFWYRQTMMQGLELLAYFRNRAPLDDSGMPKDRFSAEMPDATLATLKIQPSEPRDSAVYFCASGFGGQETQYFGPGTRLLVL.

The DNA of the CDR3 is TGTGCCAGTGGACAGGTTTCTATATATGGCTACACCTTC. Translated, it gives CASGQVSIYGYTF. The rearrangement uses TRBV19 and TRBJ1-2, with TRBD1 identical over 7 bases. This CDR3 contains 13 residues. The germline CDR1 and CDR2 sequences are LNHDA and SQIVND (reference sequence). V lost 8 bases and J lost 5; bases outside the gene matches: 8.

The chain has TRBV2 and TRBJ2-2; D gene uncertain. The V and J ends lost 4 bases and 3 bases respectively, with 9 bases between them. This CDR3 spans 14 amino acids. Looked up from germline, CDR1 is SNHLY and CDR2 is FYNNEI. This CDR3 reads CASSVGPHTGELFF. DNA of the CDR3: TGTGCCAGCAGTGTCGGACCTCACACCGGGGAGCTGTTTTTT.

The CDR3 protein is CASSLGTGNTGELFF. For the CDR3, the DNA is TGTGCCAGCAGCCTCGGGACAGGGAACACCGGGGAGCTGTTTTTT. The chain joins TRBV4-2 to TRBJ2-2; 8 nucleotides match TRBD1. With 4 bases clipped from V and 1 base from J, the junction kept 2 bases outside the gene matches. The CDR3 is 15 residues long. CDR1 LGHNA and CDR2 YNFKEQ come from the germline V gene.

The sample holds one count of this clone. The V call is TRBV27, the J call TRBJ1-5; 7 bases match TRBD1. CDR1 and CDR2 from the germline V gene are MNHEY and SMNVEV (reference sequence). V shed 5 bases, J shed 2 bases, and the junction held 6 bases outside the gene matches. This CDR3 is built from 15 residues. The DNA of the CDR3 is TGTGCCAGCAGTCATCGACAGGGTGGCAATCAGCCCCAGCATTTT. Translation: CASSHRQGGNQPQHF.

The V and J genes are TRBV7-9 and TRBJ1-3; D may be TRBD1 (6 bases). The CDR3 covers 15 residues. V was trimmed by 5 bases and J by 0 bases, leaving 11 bases between them. Germline V lookup: CDR1 SEHNR, CDR2 FQNEAQ (reference sequence). The CDR3 coding sequence is TGTGCCAGCAGCCTACAGGGCTACTCTGGAAACACCATATATTTT. It is translated as CASSLQGYSGNTIYF.

This chain connects TRBV6-6 to TRBJ1-1; perhaps TRBD1 as D (6 bases). The germline gives CDR1 MNHNY, CDR2 SVGAGI (reference sequence). V was trimmed by 6 bases and J by 10 bases, leaving 15 bases between them. The CDR3 sequence is 12 residues long. The CDR3 DNA reads TGTGCCAGCAGACAGGTACAGGGTGCAGCTTTCTTT. Protein sequence: CASRQVQGAAFF.

This chain links TRBV19 with TRBJ2-1; unclear D gene. The V gene's germline CDR1 is LNHDA and CDR2 SQIVND (reference sequence). The CDR3 contains 11 residues. With 7 bases removed from V and 4 bases from J, the gap between germline ends came to 5 bases. The CDR3 region has the DNA TGTGCCAGTACCCAGTACAATGAGCAGTTCTTC. Amino acid sequence: CASTQYNEQFF.

The chain carries TRBV6-5 and TRBJ2-1; TRBD2 agrees at 10 bases. Trimming at V came to 6 bases and at J to 9 bases, leaving 8 bases not matched to a gene. The germline CDR1 and CDR2 sequences are MNHEY and SVGAGI. The CDR3 has 14 amino acids. This chain's CDR3 is CASRQAGGLAEQFF. CDR3 DNA: TGTGCCAGCAGACAAGCGGGGGGGCTCGCTGAGCAGTTCTTC.

CDR3 sequence (DNA): TGTGCCAGCAGTGTCCAGGGTTACACAGATACGCAGTATTTT. This translates into CASSVQGYTDTQYF. This chain links TRBV6-4 with TRBJ2-3, with D tentatively TRBD1 (5 bases). With 4 bases removed from V and 2 bases from J, the gap between germline ends came to 10 bases. The germline gives CDR1 MRHNA, CDR2 SNTAGT. The CDR3 length is 14 residues.

This clone was counted only a few times. The V and J genes are TRBV30 and TRBJ1-4; weak D call: TRBD1 (6 bases). From germline, CDR1 is GTSNPN and CDR2 SVGIG (reference sequence). This CDR3 contains 14 residues. Between the trimmed V and J ends, which lost 0 bases and 8 bases, there was a span of 13 bases. Here the CDR3 reads CAWSVAGAGEKLFF. The CDR3 bases are TGTGCCTGGAGTGTGGCAGGGGCCGGGGAAAAACTGTTTTTT.

The chain joins TRBV10-3 to TRBJ2-3; 9 bases are a match to TRBD2. The CDR3 runs 13 residues. Germline loops: CDR1 ENHRY, CDR2 SYGVKD. Losses at the gene ends were 10 bases for V and 1 base for J; bases not matched to a gene: 3. The CDR3, as DNA: TGTGCCACCAGGACTAGCGGCACAGATACGCAGTATTTT. Translated: CATRTSGTDTQYF.

The V and J genes are TRBV5-1 and TRBJ2-2, with D tentatively TRBD2 (5 bases). CDR3 length: 15 residues. V was shortened by 1 base and J by 3 bases, with 10 bases between the two germline ends. Germline V gene sequence: CDR1 SGHRS, CDR2 YFSETQ. The CDR3 DNA reads as TGCGCCAGCAGCTTGCGGGGTGGGGACACCGGGGAGCTGTTTTTT. Translating it yields CASSLRGGDTGELFF.

The chain has TRBV19 and TRBJ1-5; TRBD1 is a possible D gene (6 bases). Trimming took 5 bases from V and 1 from J, leaving 15 bases between them. Germline-derived CDR1 and CDR2 are LNHDA and SQIVND (reference sequence). The CDR3 length is 16 residues. The CDR3 reads CASSAFPGGSNQPQHF. As DNA, the CDR3 is TGTGCCAGTAGTGCGTTTCCGGGGGGCAGCAATCAGCCCCAGCATTTT.

CDR3 sequence (DNA): TGTGCCAGCAGCTTAGATTGGACAGTCTCCTACGAGCAGTACTTC. Its translation is CASSLDWTVSYEQYF. This sequence joins TRBV7-2 and TRBJ2-5, with D possibly being TRBD1 (6 bases). The J call could be wrong; TRBJ2-7 is a better fit for the DNA end. Germline CDR1 reads SGHTA; CDR2 reads FQGNSA. The CDR3 runs 15 residues.

This chain links TRBV20-1 with TRBJ1-2; possible D gene TRBD1, 5 bases. The CDR3 has 11 residues. The V end was cut by 3 bases, the J end by 5 bases, with 7 bases between. CDR1 is DFQATT and CDR2 is SNEGSKA in the germline V gene (reference sequence). CDR3 bases: TGCAGTGCTAGGGGGACGTATGGCTACACCTTC. Residues: CSARGTYGYTF.

V usage is TRBV6-1 and J usage is TRBJ2-5, with unresolved D. Looked up from germline, CDR1 is MNHNS and CDR2 is SASEGT. This CDR3 comprises 12 residues. Trimming removed 8 bases from V and 4 bases from J, with 11 bases in between. The CDR3 reads CASQVLSETQYF. The DNA of the CDR3 is TGTGCCAGCCAAGTCCTTTCAGAGACCCAGTACTTC.

The J gene is TRBJ1-6, the V gene TRBV7-6; D perhaps matches TRBD1 (6 bases). Trimming stripped 5 bases from V and 0 bases from J, with 8 bases between. The germline CDR1 and CDR2 sequences are SGHVS and FNYEAQ. This CDR3 region has 15 residues. DNA for the CDR3: TGTGCCAGCAGCGGACAGAGCTCCTATAATTCACCCCTCCACTTT. This translates into CASSGQSSYNSPLHF. Together with reference TRBV7-6 and TRBJ1-6, the CDR3 gives the full variable domain: GAGVSQSPRYKVTKRGQDVALRCDPISGHVSLYWYRQALGQGPEFLTYFNYEAQQDKSGLPNDRFSAERPEGSISTLTIQRTEQRDSAMYRCASSGQSSYNSPLHFGNGTRLTVT.

This chain uses TRBV7-2 with TRBJ2-1; 7 nucleotides align to TRBD1. Germline lookup yields CDR1 SGHTA and CDR2 FQGNSA. The CDR3 loop spans 15 amino acids. V lost 3 bases to trimming and J lost 4 bases; unmatched junction nucleotides: 6. In DNA, the CDR3 is TGTGCCAGCAGCTTCCGGGACAGACGATACAATGAGCAGTTCTTC. As protein: CASSFRDRRYNEQFF.

This clone was counted a few times. The chain carries TRBV7-3 and TRBJ1-6; D is unresolved. Germline V gene sequence: CDR1 SGHTA, CDR2 FQGTGA. Deletions cut 6 bases from V and 0 bases from J, with 9 bases between. The CDR3 sequence is 15 residues long. This CDR3 reads CASRDGSSYNSPLHF. The CDR3 DNA is TGTGCCAGCAGGGACGGGAGCTCCTATAATTCACCCCTCCACTTT.

The rearrangement uses TRBV30 and TRBJ2-4; D might be TRBD1 (6 bases). The length of the CDR3 is 13 residues. Germline V gene data show CDR1 as GTSNPN and CDR2 as SVGIG (reference sequence). V shed 0 bases and J shed 6 bases, with 9 bases lying between them. The DNA of the CDR3 is TGTGCCTGGAGTGTCACCAGGGGAAACATTCAGTACTTC. Translating gives CAWSVTRGNIQYF. Filled out from reference TRBV30 and TRBJ2-4, the complete variable domain reads SQTIHQWPATLVQPVGSPLSLECTVEGTSNPNLYWYRQAAGRGLQLLFYSVGIGQISSEVPQNLSASRPQDRQFILSSKKLLLSDSGFYLCAWSVTRGNIQYFGAGTRLSVL.

The chain employs TRBV7-3 and TRBJ2-3, with 7 bases that match TRBD2. The germline gives CDR1 SGHTA, CDR2 FQGTGA. The CDR3 is made up of 17 amino acids. With 2 bases clipped from V and 2 bases from J, the junction kept 10 bases outside the gene matches. CDR3 bases: TGTGCCAGCAGCTTAGAGATAACTAGCGAAACCACAGATACGCAGTATTTT. It translates to CASSLEITSETTDTQYF.